The 29 T cell receptor beta chains in this list originate from one sample, sequenced in a study of shared clonotypes between healthy human individuals (dated by TCRdb to about 2020). CD8 naive samples were obtained by positive selection for CCR7 among CD45RO-negative cells, yielding a CD45RA+CCR7+ population from which TemRA cells were excluded. The method behind the library was the immunoSEQ multiplex PCR assay. What TCRdb holds here is the immuneACCESS table cut down to in-frame rearrangements. Part of the clones is not present; checked against another copy, under half of the missing clones reflect an unresolved V gene, and the others are unexplained. This sample is represented by 1.5 million to 2.5 million clones; about 95% of them were singletons. The ten largest clones add up to roughly 1% of the sample. Sequences were obtained from naive CD8+ T cells sorted from blood. Reading the label with the study, this specimen's cell subset or site is: CD45RA+CCR7+. Every receptor here comes from a man younger than 35 in good health.

The chain recombines TRBV28 with TRBJ2-6, with D tentatively TRBD1 (6 bases). The germline CDR1 and CDR2 sequences are MDHEN and SYDVKM. Trimming took off 2 bases at V and 2 bases at J, with 7 bases between the two ends. There are 15 residues in the CDR3. CDR3 region: CASSLRGTGANVLTF. The CDR3 DNA reads as TGTGCCAGCAGTTTAAGGGGGACTGGGGCCAACGTCCTGACTTTC. Filled out from reference TRBV28 and TRBJ2-6, the complete variable domain reads DVKVTQSSRYLVKRTGEKVFLECVQDMDHENMFWYRQDPGLGLRLIYFSYDVKMKEKGDIPEGYSVSREKKERFSLILESASTNQTSMYLCASSLRGTGANVLTFGAGSRLTVL.

The chain combines TRBV4-1 with TRBJ2-7; TRBD1 aligns across 10 bases. Germline assignment: CDR1 MGHRA and CDR2 YSYEKL. This CDR3 is 14 amino acids long. Trimming cost V 3 bases and J 6 bases; bases outside gene matches: 5. The CDR3 coding sequence is TGCGCCAGCAGCCAGTTGACAGGGGGCCGCGAGCAGTACTTC. This translates into CASSQLTGGREQYF.

As for this clone: Other DNA sequences of this sample code for an identical CDR3. The rearrangement joins TRBV27 to TRBJ2-1; 7 bases are shared with TRBD2. Germline values: CDR1 MNHEY, CDR2 SMNVEV (reference sequence). This CDR3 is built from 15 residues. The V gene end was trimmed by 5 bases and the J gene end by 0 bases; junction bases not matched to a gene: 4. The CDR3, as DNA: TGTGCCAGCAGTCTCGGGGGGAGCTCCTACAATGAGCAGTTCTTC. Translating gives CASSLGGSSYNEQFF.

CDR3 in DNA: TGTGCCAGCAGGCCCGGACTAGCGCGGACAGATACGCAGTATTTT. This codes for CASRPGLARTDTQYF. The V gene is TRBV25-1, the J gene TRBJ2-3; 9 nucleotides match TRBD2. The trim removed 6 bases at V and 3 bases at J, leaving 7 bases unmatched. The V gene's germline CDR1 is MGHDK and CDR2 SYGVNS. The CDR3 contains 15 residues.

CDR3 DNA sequence: TGCGCCAGCAGCCAAGGAAAATCAGAGTCCAGGGAGCAGTACTTC. Protein: CASSQGKSESREQYF. V and J are TRBV4-3 and TRBJ2-7; D unclear. With 1 base removed from V and 7 bases from J, the gap between germline ends came to 17 bases. The CDR3 consists of 15 residues. Germline V gene sequence: CDR1 LGHNA, CDR2 YSLEER.

The CDR3 reads CASSPAGGGDTQYF. The CDR3 DNA reads as TGCGCCAGCAGCCCGGCAGGGGGCGGGGATACGCAGTATTTT. J is TRBJ2-3 and V is TRBV4-1, with 8 bases that match TRBD1. The germline CDR1 and CDR2 sequences are MGHRA and YSYEKL. This CDR3 has 14 amino acids. With V trimmed by 4 bases and J by 6 bases, 6 bases remained unmatched.

This clone has a single count. The chain couples TRBV27 to TRBJ1-5; weak D call: TRBD1 (6 bases). V was shortened by 2 bases and J by 9 bases, with 11 bases between the two germline ends. The CDR3 length is 13 residues. Germline V lookup: CDR1 MNHEY, CDR2 SMNVEV (reference sequence). CDR3 bases: TGTGCCAGCAGTTTAAACAGGGATCCGCCCCAGCATTTT. Protein product: CASSLNRDPPQHF.

The chain has TRBV7-9 and TRBJ1-2, with 8 nucleotides matching TRBD1. After removal of 2 bases from V and 3 bases from J, the junction contained 5 bases not matched to a gene. This CDR3 has 15 amino acids. Per the germline V gene, CDR1 is SEHNR and CDR2 is FQNEAQ (reference sequence). CDR3 sequence (DNA): TGTGCCAGCAGCTTAACCTCAGGGGGCGACTATGGCTACACCTTC. Protein: CASSLTSGGDYGYTF.

The V call is TRBV7-9, the J call TRBJ2-7; maybe TRBD1 (7 bases). The V gene lost 0 bases and the J gene lost 3 bases, with 15 bases spanning the gap. Germline V gives CDR1 SEHNR, CDR2 FQNEAQ (reference sequence). The CDR3 sequence is 16 residues long. CDR3 in amino acids: CASSLAAGQYFYEQYF. For the CDR3, the DNA is TGTGCCAGCAGCTTAGCGGCGGGACAGTATTTCTACGAGCAGTACTTC. Using reference TRBV7-9 and TRBJ2-7 for the parts outside the CDR3, the full variable domain is DTGVSQNPRHKITKRGQNVTFRCDPISEHNRLYWYRQTLGQGPEFLTYFQNEAQLEKSRLLSDRFSAERPKGSFSTLEIQRTEQGDSAMYLCASSLAAGQYFYEQYFGPGTRLTVT.

The V and J genes are TRBV29-1 and TRBJ1-2; D remains unclear. Germline values: CDR1 SQVTM, CDR2 ANQGSEA. The CDR3 runs 13 residues. V was clipped by 5 bases and J by 4 bases, with 14 bases between them. CDR3 sequence: CSVPRTWGYGYTF. CDR3 nucleotides: TGCAGCGTTCCTAGGACCTGGGGCTATGGCTACACCTTC.

This clone appeared once. The V call is TRBV5-8, the J call TRBJ2-7; TRBD1 agrees at 7 bases. Germline V gene data show CDR1 as SGHTS and CDR2 as YDEGEE. Trimming cost V 4 bases and J 4 bases; bases outside gene matches: 8. CDR3 length equals 14 residues. The CDR3 sequence is CASSSDRDGYEQYF. CDR3 in DNA: TGTGCCAGCAGCAGCGACAGGGATGGGTACGAGCAGTACTTC.

The rearrangement uses TRBV6-5 and TRBJ1-1; tentatively, D is TRBD1 (5 bases). The CDR3 extends over 14 amino acids. V was clipped by 5 bases and J by 8 bases, with 18 bases between them. Germline-derived CDR1 and CDR2 are MNHEY and SVGAGI. The CDR3 DNA reads as TGTGCCAGCAGTACGATTCAGGGTGTTTGGGAAGCTTTCTTT. Amino acid sequence: CASSTIQGVWEAFF.

The chain links TRBV7-9 to TRBJ2-3; 14 bases are shared with TRBD2. The germline gives CDR1 SEHNR, CDR2 FQNEAQ (reference sequence). The CDR3 length is 17 residues. After removal of 3 bases from V and 2 bases from J, the junction contained 4 bases not matched to a gene. CDR3: CASSFGTSGRTTDTQYF. In nucleotides, the CDR3 is TGTGCCAGCAGCTTTGGGACTAGCGGGAGAACCACAGATACGCAGTATTTT.

This chain connects TRBV4-1 to TRBJ1-5, with D hard to call. V was pared by 0 bases and J by 1 base, with 10 bases between. Per germline, CDR1 MGHRA and CDR2 YSYEKL. The CDR3 contains 16 residues. This CDR3 reads CASSQERMGSNQPQHF. The CDR3 region has the DNA TGCGCCAGCAGCCAAGAAAGGATGGGAAGCAATCAGCCCCAGCATTTT.

This chain links TRBV4-1 with TRBJ2-2, with TRBD2 matching 8 bases. CDR3 length equals 14 residues. J gave up 2 bases and V 6 bases, and 2 bases lay outside the gene matches. Germline V lookup: CDR1 MGHRA, CDR2 YSYEKL. In nucleotides, the CDR3 is TGCGCCAGCAGACTAGCGGTAAACACCGGGGAGCTGTTTTTT. Residues: CASRLAVNTGELFF.

This chain links TRBV21-1 with TRBJ2-5; TRBD2 is the table's D call, not checked against the DNA. TRBV21-1 represents a pseudogene. This CDR3 spans 18 amino acids. The CDR3 region is CASSKVKTSGVFQETQYF. CDR3 in DNA: TGTGCCAGCAGCAAAGTGAAGACTAGCGGGGTCTTCCAAGAGACCCAGTACTTC.

The chain has TRBV7-2 and TRBJ1-3; D is ambiguous. Trimming pared 4 bases from V and 1 base from J, leaving 8 bases between. CDR3 length equals 14 residues. Germline V lookup: CDR1 SGHTA, CDR2 FQGNSA. The CDR3 spells CASSWPGSGNTIYF. For the CDR3, the DNA is TGTGCCAGCAGCTGGCCGGGTTCTGGAAACACCATATATTTT.

The chain uses TRBV19 and TRBJ2-3; no clear D gene. Trimming cost V 5 bases and J 6 bases, with 12 bases left between them. CDR1 and CDR2 (germline): LNHDA, SQIVND (reference sequence). The CDR3 is 13 residues long. CDR3 sequence (DNA): TGTGCCAGTAGTGTTAACGCTCGGGATACGCAGTATTTT. Its protein product is CASSVNARDTQYF. Drawing the rest from reference TRBV19 and TRBJ2-3, the complete variable domain is DGGITQSPKYLFRKEGQNVTLSCEQNLNHDAMYWYRQDPGQGLRLIYYSQIVNDFQKGDIAEGYSVSREKKESFPLTVTSAQKNPTAFYLCASSVNARDTQYFGPGTRLTVL.

The chain has TRBV7-9 and TRBJ2-3, with D perhaps matching TRBD2 (6 bases). The CDR3 is 13 residues long. Germline loops: CDR1 SEHNR, CDR2 FQNEAQ (reference sequence). Deletions cut 6 bases from V and 1 base from J, with 8 bases between. The CDR3 bases are TGTGCCAGCAGGCGCGGGGGCACAGATACGCAGTATTTT. Encoded protein: CASRRGGTDTQYF.

The chain is built from TRBV19 and TRBJ2-7; D is possibly TRBD1 (5 bases). The CDR3 spans 13 residues. The V gene lost 8 bases and the J gene lost 3 bases, with 14 bases spanning the gap. Germline loops: CDR1 LNHDA, CDR2 SQIVND (reference sequence). CDR3 bases: TGTGCCAGTGCCCTAGACAGAGGCTACGAGCAGTACTTC. It is translated as CASALDRGYEQYF. Full variable domain (remainder filled in from reference TRBV19 and TRBJ2-7): DGGITQSPKYLFRKEGQNVTLSCEQNLNHDAMYWYRQDPGQGLRLIYYSQIVNDFQKGDIAEGYSVSREKKESFPLTVTSAQKNPTAFYLCASALDRGYEQYFGPGTRLTVT.

J is TRBJ2-3 and V is TRBV11-2, with TRBD2 as a possible D gene (7 bases). V lost 4 bases and J lost 2, with 16 bases in between. The CDR3 loop spans 16 amino acids. From germline, CDR1 is SGHAT and CDR2 FQNNGV. In DNA form, the CDR3 reads TGTGCCAGCAGCTACCGGGGGGCCGAGACCACAGATACGCAGTATTTT. Its translation: CASSYRGAETTDTQYF.

As to this clone: The junction departs from germline at one end; a sequencing error may be responsible. The CDR3 region has the DNA TGCGGCGTTGAAGAGGGAGAAGCTTTCTTT. Residues: CGVEEGEAFF. The genes are TRBV29-1 and TRBJ1-1; D gene uncertain. This CDR3 has 10 residues. Germline lookup yields CDR1 SQVTM and CDR2 ANQGSEA. Complete variable domain (other parts from reference TRBV29-1 and TRBJ1-1): SAVISQKPSRDICQRGTSLTIQCQVDSQVTMMFWYRQQPGQSLTLIATANQGSEATYESGFVIDKFPISRPNLTFSTLTVSNMSPEDSSIYLCGVEEGEAFFGQGTRLTVV.

This clone was recorded once. The chain is built from TRBV28 and TRBJ2-3; 7 nucleotides line up with TRBD2. In germline, CDR1 is MDHEN, CDR2 SYDVKM. V shed 6 bases, J shed 0 bases, and the junction held 9 bases outside the gene matches. CDR3 size: 16 residues. The CDR3 DNA reads as TGTGCCAGCAGCCCCATACCGGGGGGAAGCACAGATACGCAGTATTTT. Its translation is CASSPIPGGSTDTQYF.

V usage is TRBV25-1 and J usage is TRBJ1-1; 11 nucleotides line up with TRBD1. The CDR3 covers 16 residues. Germline CDR1 MGHDK, CDR2 SYGVNS. Germline trimming cut 4 bases from V and 6 bases from J; bases unmatched to any gene: 10. CDR3 loop: CASSATGQGAFAEAFF. DNA for the CDR3: TGTGCCAGCAGTGCCACCGGACAGGGGGCTTTCGCTGAAGCTTTCTTT.

This chain joins TRBV4-1 and TRBJ2-2; no definite D call. V was clipped by 4 bases and J by 6 bases, with 21 bases between them. This CDR3 contains 17 residues. Germline V gene sequence: CDR1 MGHRA, CDR2 YSYEKL. The DNA of the CDR3 is TGCGCCAGCAGCCTCTCCGGCAGAGGCGGTGTGGCCGGGGAGCTGTTTTTT. It translates to CASSLSGRGGVAGELFF.

The rearrangement links TRBV14 to TRBJ2-1; no reliable D call. V lost 1 base to trimming and J lost 2 bases, with 6 bases between them. Germline V gene data show CDR1 as SGHDN and CDR2 as FVKESK. The CDR3 extends over 14 amino acids. The CDR3 DNA reads TGTGCCAGCAGCCAAGTCAATACCTACAATGAGCAGTTCTTC. Residues: CASSQVNTYNEQFF.

The chain is built from TRBV19 and TRBJ1-2; TRBD1 might be the D (6 bases). The CDR3 runs 13 residues. The germline gives CDR1 LNHDA, CDR2 SQIVND (reference sequence). The V end was cut by 3 bases, the J end by 6 bases, with 11 bases between. The CDR3 protein is CASSMSGGDGYTF. Written as DNA, the CDR3 is TGTGCCAGTAGTATGTCCGGGGGCGATGGCTACACCTTC.

The chain employs TRBV5-1 and TRBJ1-2; tentative D call: TRBD1 (5 bases). Germline V CDR1 and CDR2: SGHRS, YFSETQ. The CDR3 covers 15 residues. Trimming cost V 4 bases and J 4 bases, with 17 bases left between them. CDR3 sequence (DNA): TGCGCCAGCAGCATTCAGGGAGGGGATCCCTATGGCTACACCTTC. It specifies CASSIQGGDPYGYTF. The full variable domain, with the rest looked up from reference TRBV5-1 and TRBJ1-2, is KAGVTQTPRYLIKTRGQQVTLSCSPISGHRSVSWYQQTPGQGLQFLFEYFSETQRNKGNFPGRFSGRQFSNSRSEMNVSTLELGDSALYLCASSIQGGDPYGYTFGSGTRLTVV.

The chain uses TRBV5-1 and TRBJ2-1; 14 nucleotides align to TRBD2. Trimming removed 4 bases from V and 1 base from J; junction bases left unmatched: 7. Germline values: CDR1 SGHRS, CDR2 YFSETQ. This CDR3 has 18 residues. The CDR3 DNA is TGCGCCAGCAGCCCGGGGACTAGCGGGGGTCTTTCCTACAATGAGCAGTTCTTC. Translated: CASSPGTSGGLSYNEQFF. The complete variable domain, with remaining parts taken from reference TRBV5-1 and TRBJ2-1, reads KAGVTQTPRYLIKTRGQQVTLSCSPISGHRSVSWYQQTPGQGLQFLFEYFSETQRNKGNFPGRFSGRQFSNSRSEMNVSTLELGDSALYLCASSPGTSGGLSYNEQFFGPGTRLTVL.